Following are 19 T cell receptor beta chains from one sample sequenced in a study of T-cell memory formation after mild COVID-19. Via MiXCR, TCRdb re-called the 5' RACE reads, giving one row per CDR3 protein. Of about 210,000 distinct CDR3 sequences in the sample, 27% are singletons; the top ten hold around 10%. Sequenced material: PBMCs or a T cell subset sorted from them (not recorded which). The receptors come from an adult woman who had mild COVID-19 (a few samples of this study predate the infection). Cell type and time point are not known.

Only a few counts were recorded for this clonotype. The V call is TRBV15, the J call TRBJ2-1, with 13 bases fitting TRBD2. V shed 3 bases, J shed 7 bases, and the junction held 3 bases outside the gene matches. This CDR3 is 15 amino acids long. The V gene's germline CDR1 is LNHNV and CDR2 YYDKDF (reference sequence). CDR3 bases: TGTGCCACCAGCAGGGGGGGACTAGCGGGAAATGAGCAGTTCTTC. Protein sequence: CATSRGGLAGNEQFF.

A single count supports this clonotype. The chain recombines TRBV20-1 with TRBJ1-2; TRBD1 aligns across 7 bases. Germline V lookup: CDR1 DFQATT, CDR2 SNEGSKA (reference sequence). The V gene end was trimmed by 3 bases and the J gene end by 7 bases; junction bases not matched to a gene: 8. The CDR3 length is 13 residues. CDR3: CSAREQGSSGYTF. CDR3 bases: TGCAGTGCTAGGGAACAGGGGTCCTCTGGCTACACCTTC.

The rearrangement links TRBV19 to TRBJ2-3; TRBD1 is a possible D gene (6 bases). The CDR3 consists of 16 residues. Between the trimmed V and J ends, which lost 6 bases and 4 bases, there was a span of 20 bases. Per germline, CDR1 LNHDA and CDR2 SQIVND (reference sequence). The CDR3 spells CASRRVAGVSSDTQYF. The CDR3 DNA is TGTGCCAGTAGACGGGTAGCAGGGGTTTCTTCAGATACGCAGTATTTT.

This clonotype was seen just once. DNA for the CDR3: TGTGCCAGCAGCGTTCGACAGGCTCTGGGGAACACTGAAGCTTTCTTT. Protein product: CASSVRQALGNTEAFF. V is TRBV9 and J is TRBJ1-1; tentatively, D is TRBD1 (6 bases). There are 16 residues in the CDR3. V lost 2 bases, J lost 1 base, and 15 bases lay in between. Germline CDR1 SGDLS, CDR2 YYNGEE.

V is TRBV15 and J is TRBJ2-7; 7 nucleotides match TRBD1. Germline V gene data show CDR1 as LNHNV and CDR2 as YYDKDF (reference sequence). J lost 3 bases, V lost 4 bases, and 3 bases had no gene match. The CDR3 sequence is 13 residues long. CDR3 nucleotides: TGTGCCACCAGCATATACAGGGGCTACGAGCAGTACTTC. Translation gives CATSIYRGYEQYF.

The V call is TRBV2, the J call TRBJ1-1, with unresolved D. Germline CDR1 is SNHLY and CDR2 is FYNNEI. V lost 9 bases to trimming and J lost 1 base, with 12 bases between them. CDR3 length equals 13 residues. For the CDR3, the DNA is TGTGCCAGTGAGACGGAGACGAACACTGAAGCTTTCTTT. Translated: CASETETNTEAFF.

This clonotype showed up just a few times. The rearrangement joins TRBV27 to TRBJ2-7, with TRBD1 matching over 9 bases. Trimming at V came to 6 bases and at J to 2 bases, leaving 5 bases not matched to a gene. The CDR3 loop spans 14 amino acids. CDR1 and CDR2 (germline): MNHEY, SMNVEV (reference sequence). The CDR3 DNA follows: TGTGCCAGCAGGGACAGGGGTTCAACCTACGAGCAGTACTTC. It translates to CASRDRGSTYEQYF.

For this clonotype: A read error may account for a junction end that differs from germline. The chain employs TRBV7-9 and TRBJ2-2, with 9 positions matching TRBD2. The CDR3 loop spans 18 amino acids. Germline V gives CDR1 SEHNR, CDR2 FQNEAQ (reference sequence). The CDR3 DNA sequence: TGTGCCAGCAGCCTAGCCCACGTGACTAGCGGGAACACCGGGGAGCTGTTTTTT. Translation gives CASSLAHVTSGNTGELFF.

The chain links TRBV12-3 or TRBV12-4 to TRBJ1-5; weak D call: TRBD1 (5 bases). Trimming removed 5 bases from V and 7 bases from J, with 18 bases in between. The CDR3 is 15 residues long. The CDR3: CASSRTGRGRQPQHF. CDR3 sequence (DNA): TGTGCCAGCAGTCGAACCGGGCGGGGCCGGCAGCCCCAGCATTTT.

This clonotype was recorded a few times. This chain uses TRBV30 with TRBJ2-3, with D perhaps TRBD1 or TRBD2 (6 bases each). The V end lost 3 bases, the J end lost 3 bases, and 13 bases lay between the germline ends. This CDR3 is built from 14 residues. CDR1 GTSNPN and CDR2 SVGIG come from the germline V gene (reference sequence). The DNA for the CDR3 is TGTGCCTGGAGAGGAGGGGGTCTAACAGATACGCAGTATTTT. As protein: CAWRGGGLTDTQYF.

This chain links TRBV30 with TRBJ2-5; D unclear. CDR1 is GTSNPN, CDR2 SVGIG, per germline (reference sequence). V gave up 4 bases and J gave up 0 bases, with 6 bases separating them. The CDR3 sequence is 12 residues long. The chain's CDR3 is CAWNFYQETQYF. In nucleotides, the CDR3 is TGTGCCTGGAACTTTTACCAAGAGACCCAGTACTTC.

This clonotype was seen only a few times. This chain uses TRBV18 with TRBJ2-7; a possible D gene is TRBD2 (5 bases). The CDR3 length is 13 residues. Between the trimmed V and J ends, which lost 1 base and 3 bases, there was a span of 7 bases. Germline V gene data show CDR1 as KGHSH and CDR2 as LQKENI. The CDR3 DNA reads as TGTGCCAGCTCACCACGAGGAGGCTACGAGCAGTACTTC. Translation: CASSPRGGYEQYF.

The CDR3 DNA follows: TGTGCCAGCAGCCTAACCCCCGACACCACAGATACGCAGTATTTT. This encodes CASSLTPDTTDTQYF. The chain employs TRBV7-6 and TRBJ2-3; no reliable D call. The germline CDR1 and CDR2 sequences are SGHVS and FNYEAQ. The CDR3 runs 15 residues. V shed 5 bases and J shed 2 bases, with 14 bases lying between them.

This clonotype was seen at least ten times. CDR3 in amino acids: CASSLKGYEQYF. The CDR3 nucleotides are TGCGCCAGCAGCTTGAAAGGCTACGAGCAGTACTTC. The chain uses TRBV5-1 and TRBJ2-7; D remains unclear. The CDR3 runs to 12 residues. The V gene lost 1 base and the J gene lost 3 bases, with 5 bases spanning the gap. The V gene's germline CDR1 is SGHRS and CDR2 YFSETQ.

This rearrangement joins TRBV12-3 or TRBV12-4 to TRBJ2-2; D perhaps matches TRBD1 (5 bases). The CDR3 covers 14 residues. With 6 bases removed from V and 6 bases from J, the gap between germline ends came to 14 bases. Here the CDR3 DNA reads TGTGCCAGCAGACAGAGTTTAGGGGCCGGGGAGCTGTTTTTT. Encoded protein: CASRQSLGAGELFF.

This clonotype has at least ten counts. The chain couples TRBV7-9 to TRBJ1-2; 11 nucleotides agree with TRBD1. Per germline, CDR1 SEHNR and CDR2 FQNEAQ (reference sequence). The CDR3 sequence is 15 residues long. J lost 4 bases, V lost 4 bases, and 5 bases had no gene match. The CDR3 coding sequence is TGTGCCAGCAGCTACGGACAGGGGGCCAGCTATGGCTACACCTTC. This codes for CASSYGQGASYGYTF.

The chain couples TRBV7-2 to TRBJ1-3, with a weak D call TRBD1 (5 bases). Per the germline V gene, CDR1 is SGHTA and CDR2 is FQGNSA. The CDR3 is 14 amino acids. Deletions cut 3 bases from V and 2 bases from J, with 8 bases between. CDR3 in DNA: TGTGCCAGCAGCTTGGTCAGGGCTGGAAACACCATATATTTT. This encodes CASSLVRAGNTIYF.

The chain carries TRBV20-1 and TRBJ2-1, with a weak D call TRBD2 (6 bases). Germline CDR1 DFQATT, CDR2 SNEGSKA (reference sequence). The CDR3 totals 13 residues. CDR3 protein: CSGASASYNEQFF. In nucleotides, the CDR3 is TGCTCGGGAGCCAGCGCATCCTACAATGAGCAGTTCTTC.

This clonotype was counted between two and nine times. The rearrangement joins TRBV20-1 to TRBJ2-4; D unclear. V was trimmed by 0 bases and J by 0 bases, leaving 6 bases between them. The CDR3 runs to 14 residues. Germline V gene data show CDR1 as DFQATT and CDR2 as SNEGSKA (reference sequence). CDR3 coding DNA: TGCAGTGCTAGAGAGGCGCTAGCCAAAAACATTCAGTACTTC. This gives the protein CSAREALAKNIQYF.